These 14 T cell receptor beta chains were sequenced from one sample in a study of blood T cell repertoires in COVID-19. TCRdb's copy holds only in-frame clones and misses some; the assay was immunoSEQ multiplex PCR. Among fewer than 60,000 clones listed, roughly 90% were seen once. The specimen sequenced was peripheral blood. The receptors shown here come from a human donor in a cohort sampled during active COVID-19.

The chain combines TRBV4-1 with TRBJ2-5, with 10 bases matching TRBD2. The V gene end was trimmed by 4 bases and the J gene end by 2 bases; junction bases not matched to a gene: 16. This CDR3 has 19 residues. CDR1 is MGHRA and CDR2 is YSYEKL in the germline V gene. CDR3 sequence reads: CASSPSPKRLAGLQETQYF. Here the CDR3 DNA reads TGCGCCAGCAGCCCGTCGCCTAAGAGACTAGCGGGTTTACAAGAGACCCAGTACTTC.

The chain is built from TRBV18 and TRBJ1-4, with 9 bases lining up with TRBD1. The CDR3 covers 16 residues. CDR1 KGHSH and CDR2 LQKENI come from the germline V gene. Trimming cost V 2 bases and J 6 bases; bases outside gene matches: 7. Here the CDR3 DNA reads TGTGCCAGCTCACCAGGGACAGGGCTCGTGGATGAAAAACTGTTTTTT. It encodes CASSPGTGLVDEKLFF.

The genes are TRBV29-1 and TRBJ1-1; weak D call: TRBD1 (5 bases). Germline CDR1 SQVTM, CDR2 ANQGSEA. V lost 3 bases to trimming and J lost 0 bases, with 11 bases between them. The CDR3 length is 14 residues. The CDR3 bases are TGCAGCGTTGAGCCCCAGGGTCTGAACACTGAAGCTTTCTTT. Amino acids: CSVEPQGLNTEAFF.

This clone was counted a few times. The rearrangement links TRBV7-9 to TRBJ2-5; D is uncertain. CDR1 is SEHNR, CDR2 FQNEAQ, per germline (reference sequence). The CDR3 is 12 amino acids. Deletions cut 1 base from V and 9 bases from J, with 9 bases between. Here the CDR3 reads CASSLGSYPQYF. CDR3 coding DNA: TGTGCCAGCAGCTTAGGTTCCTATCCCCAGTACTTC.

The genes are TRBV19 and TRBJ2-3; 7 bases are a match to TRBD1. V dropped 4 bases and J dropped 2; count of bases not matched to a gene: 9. The germline V gene encodes CDR1 LNHDA and CDR2 SQIVND (reference sequence). This CDR3 has 16 residues. The CDR3 nucleotides are TGTGCCAGTAGTAGGACAGGCCGAACGTACACAGATACGCAGTATTTT. Translation gives CASSRTGRTYTDTQYF.

CDR3 protein: CAIDGSGGNMNTEAFF. CDR3 bases: TGTGCCATCGATGGTAGCGGGGGTAACATGAACACTGAAGCTTTCTTT. The rearrangement joins TRBV10-3 to TRBJ1-1; D is possibly TRBD1 (5 bases). V lost 8 bases to trimming and J lost 0 bases, with 19 bases between them. The CDR3 has 16 residues. Germline V gene data show CDR1 as ENHRY and CDR2 as SYGVKD.

This chain joins TRBV28 and TRBJ1-5; the match to TRBD1 covers 9 bases. This CDR3 has 16 amino acids. The V segment lost 6 bases and the J segment 6 bases; nucleotides outside the gene matches: 12. In germline, CDR1 is MDHEN, CDR2 SYDVKM. The CDR3 reads CASSDRGQGAGQPQHF. CDR3 bases: TGTGCCAGCAGCGATAGGGGACAGGGCGCCGGTCAGCCCCAGCATTTT.

This rearrangement joins TRBV19 to TRBJ2-7; 7 bases are shared with TRBD2. This CDR3 comprises 14 residues. Germline CDR1 LNHDA, CDR2 SQIVND (reference sequence). V shed 5 bases and J 2 bases; nucleotides not matched to a gene: 6. CDR3 protein: CASSGSGITYEQYF. Written as DNA, the CDR3 is TGTGCCAGTAGTGGCAGCGGGATAACCTACGAGCAGTACTTC.

The chain carries TRBV18 and TRBJ2-7; 9 bases line up with TRBD1. Germline V gene lookup returns CDR1 KGHSH and CDR2 LQKENI. The CDR3 has 13 amino acids. The V segment lost 6 bases and the J segment 6 bases; nucleotides outside the gene matches: 6. CDR3 sequence: CASSPGTGREQYV. The CDR3 DNA is TGTGCCAGCTCCCCCGGGACAGGGCGCGAGCAGTACGTC.

This sequence joins TRBV11-2 and TRBJ1-4; TRBD1 might be the D (5 bases). The CDR3 is 15 residues long. Trimming removed 1 base at V and 4 bases at J, with 10 bases between. Germline V gives CDR1 SGHAT, CDR2 FQNNGV. The chain's CDR3 is CASSLAGGLNEKLFF. The DNA for the CDR3 is TGTGCCAGCAGCTTAGCGGGGGGTCTTAATGAAAAACTGTTTTTT.

This chain uses TRBV27 with TRBJ1-1; D gene unclear. This CDR3 has 14 residues. The V end lost 2 bases, the J end lost 3 bases, and 10 bases lay between the germline ends. The V gene's germline CDR1 is MNHEY and CDR2 SMNVEV (reference sequence). CDR3 nucleotides: TGTGCCAGCAGTTTAAAGGCGGCACACACTGAAGCTTTCTTT. Protein sequence: CASSLKAAHTEAFF.

Comments on this clone: Its ends do not fully match the called genes, so a read error is possible. V and J are TRBV6-1 and TRBJ2-1; a weak D match, TRBD2 (6 bases). Germline V gene data show CDR1 as MNHNS and CDR2 as SASEGT. The CDR3 loop spans 16 amino acids. DNA of the CDR3: TGTGCCAGCAGCGAAGCCACTAGCCACACCCACAATGAGCAGTTCTTC. This encodes CASSEATSHTHNEQFF.

The J gene is TRBJ1-2, the V gene TRBV12-2; TRBD1, the D gene given by the table, was not confirmed from the DNA. TRBV12-2 corresponds to a pseudogene. The CDR3 extends over 17 amino acids. The CDR3 nucleotides read TGTGCAAGTCGCCGCTTGGGGCCCAGACAGTTTTTTTTCGGCTACACCTTC. Amino acid sequence: CASRRLGPRQFFFGYTF.

This clone was recorded only once. The chain has TRBV3-1 (or the pseudogene TRBV3-2) and TRBJ2-4; 10 positions agree with TRBD1. CDR3 size: 15 residues. Germline V gene data show CDR1 as LGHDT and CDR2 as YNNKEL (reference sequence). The V segment lost 1 base and the J segment 12 bases; nucleotides outside the gene matches: 9. CDR3 loop: CASSQAGTGEGDQYF. CDR3 nucleotide sequence: TGTGCCAGCAGCCAAGCCGGGACAGGGGAAGGGGATCAGTACTTC.